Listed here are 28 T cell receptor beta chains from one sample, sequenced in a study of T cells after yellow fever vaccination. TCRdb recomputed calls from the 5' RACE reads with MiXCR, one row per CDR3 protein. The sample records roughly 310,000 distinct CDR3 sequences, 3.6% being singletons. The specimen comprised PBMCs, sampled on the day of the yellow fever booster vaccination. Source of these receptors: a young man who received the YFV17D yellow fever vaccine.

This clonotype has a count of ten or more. CDR3 protein: CASSGQGAANEQFF. The CDR3 region has the DNA TGTGCCAGTAGTGGGCAGGGGGCCGCCAATGAGCAGTTCTTC. V is TRBV19 and J is TRBJ2-1, with 8 bases that match TRBD1. Germline lookup yields CDR1 LNHDA and CDR2 SQIVND (reference sequence). V gave up 5 bases and J gave up 6 bases; unmatched junction bases: 6. The CDR3 runs to 14 residues.

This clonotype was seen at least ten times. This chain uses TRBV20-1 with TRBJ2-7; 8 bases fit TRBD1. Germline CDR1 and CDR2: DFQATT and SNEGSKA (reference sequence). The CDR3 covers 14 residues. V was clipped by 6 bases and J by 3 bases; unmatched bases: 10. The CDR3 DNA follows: TGCAGTGCGATCTCCGACAGGGGCCTCTACGAGCAGTACTTC. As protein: CSAISDRGLYEQYF.

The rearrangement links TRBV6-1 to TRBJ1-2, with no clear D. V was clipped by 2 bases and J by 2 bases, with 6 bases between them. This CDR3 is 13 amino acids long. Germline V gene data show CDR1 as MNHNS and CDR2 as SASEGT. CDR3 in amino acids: CASSEYENYGYTF. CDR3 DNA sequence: TGTGCCAGCAGTGAATATGAAAACTATGGCTACACCTTC.

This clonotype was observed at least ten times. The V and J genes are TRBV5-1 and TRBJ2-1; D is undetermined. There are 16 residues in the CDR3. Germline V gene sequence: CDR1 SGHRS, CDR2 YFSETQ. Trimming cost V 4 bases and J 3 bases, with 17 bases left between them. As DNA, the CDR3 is TGCGCCAGCAGCCTTGGCGGTTCGGCAGGCTACAATGAGCAGTTCTTC. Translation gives CASSLGGSAGYNEQFF.

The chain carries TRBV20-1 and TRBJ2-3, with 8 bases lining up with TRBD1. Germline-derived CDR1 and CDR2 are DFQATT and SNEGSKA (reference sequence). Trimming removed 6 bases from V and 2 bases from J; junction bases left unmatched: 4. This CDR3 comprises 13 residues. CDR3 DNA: TGCAGTGCCGTGGACAGGGTCACAGATACGCAGTATTTT. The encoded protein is CSAVDRVTDTQYF.

CDR3 sequence (DNA): TGTGCCAGCAGTTCCCCCAATGAGCAGTTCTTC. This codes for CASSSPNEQFF. The chain is built from TRBV12-3 or TRBV12-4 and TRBJ2-1; D gene unclear. CDR3 length: 11 residues. Trimming took 4 bases from V and 6 from J, leaving 4 bases between them.

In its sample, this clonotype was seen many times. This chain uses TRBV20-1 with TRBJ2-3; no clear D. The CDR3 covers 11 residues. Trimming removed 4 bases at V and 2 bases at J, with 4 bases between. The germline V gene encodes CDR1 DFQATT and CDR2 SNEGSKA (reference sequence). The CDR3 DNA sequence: TGCAGTGCTACAAACACAGATACGCAGTATTTT. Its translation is CSATNTDTQYF.

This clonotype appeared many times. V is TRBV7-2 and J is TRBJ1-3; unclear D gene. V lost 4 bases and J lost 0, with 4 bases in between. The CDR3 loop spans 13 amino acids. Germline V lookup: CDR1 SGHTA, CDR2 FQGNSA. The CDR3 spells CASSWSSGNTIYF. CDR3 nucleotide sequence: TGTGCCAGCAGCTGGAGCTCTGGAAACACCATATATTTT.

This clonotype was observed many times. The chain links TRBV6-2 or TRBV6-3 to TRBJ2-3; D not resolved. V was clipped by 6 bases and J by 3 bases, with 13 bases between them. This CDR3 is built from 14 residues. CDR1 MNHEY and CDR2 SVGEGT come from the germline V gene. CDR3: CASRDPRGTDTQYF. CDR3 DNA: TGTGCCAGCAGAGACCCTCGAGGAACAGATACGCAGTATTTT.

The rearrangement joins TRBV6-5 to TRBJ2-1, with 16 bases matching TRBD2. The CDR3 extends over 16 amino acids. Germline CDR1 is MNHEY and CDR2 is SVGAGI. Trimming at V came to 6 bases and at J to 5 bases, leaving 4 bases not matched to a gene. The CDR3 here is CASSRGLAGGHNEQFF. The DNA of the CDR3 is TGTGCCAGCAGCCGGGGACTAGCGGGGGGGCACAATGAGCAGTTCTTC.

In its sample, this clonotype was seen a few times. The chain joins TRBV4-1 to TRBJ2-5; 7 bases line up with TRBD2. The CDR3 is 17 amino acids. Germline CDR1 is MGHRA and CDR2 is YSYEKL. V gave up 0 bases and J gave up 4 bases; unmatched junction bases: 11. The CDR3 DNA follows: TGCGCCAGCAGCCAAGATAGAACGGGGGGACGGACAGAGACCCAGTACTTC. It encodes CASSQDRTGGRTETQYF.

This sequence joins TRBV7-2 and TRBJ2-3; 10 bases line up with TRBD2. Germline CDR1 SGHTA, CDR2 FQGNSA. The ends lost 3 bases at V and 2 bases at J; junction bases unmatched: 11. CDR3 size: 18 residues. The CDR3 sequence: CASSFSGGPSTHTDTQYF. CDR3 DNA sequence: TGTGCCAGCAGCTTTAGCGGGGGGCCCTCAACTCACACAGATACGCAGTATTTT.

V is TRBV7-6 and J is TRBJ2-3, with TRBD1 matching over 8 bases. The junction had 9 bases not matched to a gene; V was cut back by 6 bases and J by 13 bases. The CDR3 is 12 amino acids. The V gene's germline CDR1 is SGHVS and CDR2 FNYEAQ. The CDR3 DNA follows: TGTGCCAGCAGTTCAAGACAGGGGCGCGAGTATTTT. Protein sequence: CASSSRQGREYF. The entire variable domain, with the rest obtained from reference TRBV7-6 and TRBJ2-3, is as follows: GAGVSQSPRYKVTKRGQDVALRCDPISGHVSLYWYRQALGQGPEFLTYFNYEAQQDKSGLPNDRFSAERPEGSISTLTIQRTEQRDSAMYRCASSSRQGREYFGPGTRLTVL.

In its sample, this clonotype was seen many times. In DNA form, the CDR3 reads TGTGCCAGCAGCCAAGGGCAGGCGTCCTACGAGCAGTACTTC. This translates into CASSQGQASYEQYF. V gene TRBV3-1 combines with J gene TRBJ2-7; no reliable D call. V dropped 1 base and J dropped 1 base, with 8 bases sitting between them. This CDR3 comprises 14 residues. The germline CDR1 and CDR2 sequences are LGHDT and YNNKEL (reference sequence).

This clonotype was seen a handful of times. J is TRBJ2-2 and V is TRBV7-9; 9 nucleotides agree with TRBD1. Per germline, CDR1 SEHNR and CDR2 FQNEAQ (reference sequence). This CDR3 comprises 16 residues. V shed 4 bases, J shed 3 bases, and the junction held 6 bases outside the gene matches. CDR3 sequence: CASSSGQGFDTGELFF. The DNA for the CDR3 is TGTGCCAGCAGCTCCGGACAGGGGTTCGACACCGGGGAGCTGTTTTTT.

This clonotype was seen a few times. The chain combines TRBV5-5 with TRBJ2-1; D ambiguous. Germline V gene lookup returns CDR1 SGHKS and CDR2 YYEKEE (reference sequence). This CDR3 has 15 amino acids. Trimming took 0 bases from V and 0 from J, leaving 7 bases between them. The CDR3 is CASSLAVSSYNEQFF. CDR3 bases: TGTGCCAGCAGCTTGGCAGTGAGCTCCTACAATGAGCAGTTCTTC.

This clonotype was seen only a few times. CDR3 sequence: CASSTRGVAPAELFF. In DNA, the CDR3 is TGTGCCAGCAGCACCCGGGGGGTAGCCCCCGCGGAGCTGTTTTTT. This rearrangement joins TRBV7-3 to TRBJ2-2; TRBD2 agrees at 7 bases. The junction had 13 bases not matched to a gene; V was cut back by 5 bases and J by 10 bases. Per germline, CDR1 SGHTA and CDR2 FQGTGA. The CDR3 runs to 15 residues.

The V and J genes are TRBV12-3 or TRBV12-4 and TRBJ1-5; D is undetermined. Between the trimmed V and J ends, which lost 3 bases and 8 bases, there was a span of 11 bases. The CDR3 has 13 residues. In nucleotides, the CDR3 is TGTGCCAGCAGTTTGTCCACCCTCGAGCCCCAGCATTTT. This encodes CASSLSTLEPQHF.

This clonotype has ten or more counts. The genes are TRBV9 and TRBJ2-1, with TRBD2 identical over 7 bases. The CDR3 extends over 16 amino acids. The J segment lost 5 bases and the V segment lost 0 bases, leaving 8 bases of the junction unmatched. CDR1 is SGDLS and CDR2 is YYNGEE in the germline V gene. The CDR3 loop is CASSVEGRAGDNEQFF. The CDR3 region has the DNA TGTGCCAGCAGCGTAGAAGGGAGGGCTGGAGACAATGAGCAGTTCTTC.

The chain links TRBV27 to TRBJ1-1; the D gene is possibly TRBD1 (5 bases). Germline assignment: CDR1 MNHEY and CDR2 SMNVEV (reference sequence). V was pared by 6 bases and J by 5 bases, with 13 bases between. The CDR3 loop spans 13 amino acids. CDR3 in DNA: TGTGCCAGCAGCAGGGCGGTATGGACTGAAGCTTTCTTT. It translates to CASSRAVWTEAFF.

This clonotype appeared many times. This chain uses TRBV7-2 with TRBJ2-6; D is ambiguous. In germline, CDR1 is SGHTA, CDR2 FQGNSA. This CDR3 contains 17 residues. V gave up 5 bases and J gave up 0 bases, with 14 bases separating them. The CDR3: CASSPSSSSSGANVLTF. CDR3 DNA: TGTGCCAGCAGCCCGTCCTCCTCCTCCTCTGGGGCCAACGTCCTGACTTTC.

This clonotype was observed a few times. For the CDR3, the DNA is TGTGCCAGCAGCTTAGGATTCGTGGGCAATCAGCCCCAGCATTTT. Protein: CASSLGFVGNQPQHF. V usage is TRBV7-2 and J usage is TRBJ1-5; D is undetermined. Germline lookup yields CDR1 SGHTA and CDR2 FQGNSA. V was shortened by 1 base and J by 2 bases, with 9 bases between the two germline ends. The CDR3 is 15 residues long.

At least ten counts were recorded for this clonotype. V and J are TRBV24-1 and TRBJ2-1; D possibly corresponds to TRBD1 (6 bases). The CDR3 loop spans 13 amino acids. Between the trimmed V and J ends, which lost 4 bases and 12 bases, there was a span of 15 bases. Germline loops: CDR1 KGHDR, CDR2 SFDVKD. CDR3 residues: CATSDRTASGQFF. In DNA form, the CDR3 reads TGTGCCACCAGTGACCGGACAGCGTCTGGGCAGTTCTTC.

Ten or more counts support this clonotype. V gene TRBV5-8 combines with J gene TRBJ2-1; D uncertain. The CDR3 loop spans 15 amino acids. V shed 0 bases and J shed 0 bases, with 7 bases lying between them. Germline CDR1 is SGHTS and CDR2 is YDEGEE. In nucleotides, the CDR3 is TGTGCCAGCAGCTTGGCCGGCAGCTCCTACAATGAGCAGTTCTTC. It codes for CASSLAGSSYNEQFF.

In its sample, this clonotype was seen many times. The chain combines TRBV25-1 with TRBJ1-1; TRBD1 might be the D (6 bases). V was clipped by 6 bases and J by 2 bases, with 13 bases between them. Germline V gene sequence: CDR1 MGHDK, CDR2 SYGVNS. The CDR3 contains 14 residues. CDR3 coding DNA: TGTGCCAGCAGAGAGCAGGGGATCAACACTGAAGCTTTCTTT. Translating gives CASREQGINTEAFF.

DNA of the CDR3: TGCAGTGCTAGAGAAGGGTCAACGGGAGGGGCTGAAGCTTTCTTT. Residues: CSAREGSTGGAEAFF. The chain couples TRBV20-1 to TRBJ1-1; D is possibly TRBD1 (5 bases). The CDR3 spans 15 residues. Germline CDR1 is DFQATT and CDR2 is SNEGSKA (reference sequence). V lost 0 bases and J lost 6, with 17 bases in between.

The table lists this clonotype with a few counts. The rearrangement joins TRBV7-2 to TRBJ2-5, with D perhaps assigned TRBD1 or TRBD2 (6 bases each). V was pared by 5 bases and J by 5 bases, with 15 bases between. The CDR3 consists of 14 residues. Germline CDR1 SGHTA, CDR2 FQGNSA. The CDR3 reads CASSRRGAVETQYF. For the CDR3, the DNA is TGTGCCAGCAGCCGAAGGGGGGCCGTGGAGACCCAGTACTTC.

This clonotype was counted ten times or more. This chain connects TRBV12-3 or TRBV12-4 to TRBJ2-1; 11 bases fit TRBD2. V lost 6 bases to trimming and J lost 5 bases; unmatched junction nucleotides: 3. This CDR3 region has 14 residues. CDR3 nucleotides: TGTGCCAGCAGCCCTAGCGGGGGGCACAATGAGCAGTTCTTC. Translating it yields CASSPSGGHNEQFF.